This TCR beta chain was profiled in a study of blood T cell repertoires in COVID-19. The wider study: COVID-19 samples from acute and convalescent phases originated in the United States, Italy and Spain.

Original processing notes: Scientists estimated how many nucleated cells there were by amplifying reference gene primers. Using immunoSEQ multiplex PCR, the repertoire was profiled, and TCRdb retains in-frame clones only, with some absent. The V and J calls and clone size come from that table; D and trimming were worked out from the DNA. The sample carries fewer than 350,000 clones, approximately 90% recorded once. V was clipped by 1 base and J by 7 bases, with 8 bases between them. From germline, CDR1 is SGHAT and CDR2 FQNNGV. The CDR3 contains 13 residues. This study enrolled people aged 18 to 89 from roughly 24 US geographic areas.

The sample consisted of PBMCs or T cells enriched from blood (not recorded which). The chain carries TRBV11-2 and TRBJ1-5; the D is unclear. This TCR was recovered from a woman in her 30s with acute COVID-19. The CDR3 DNA is TGTGCCAGCAGCTTAGTCGACGGGCAGCCCCAGCATTTT. This translates into CASSLVDGQPQHF.